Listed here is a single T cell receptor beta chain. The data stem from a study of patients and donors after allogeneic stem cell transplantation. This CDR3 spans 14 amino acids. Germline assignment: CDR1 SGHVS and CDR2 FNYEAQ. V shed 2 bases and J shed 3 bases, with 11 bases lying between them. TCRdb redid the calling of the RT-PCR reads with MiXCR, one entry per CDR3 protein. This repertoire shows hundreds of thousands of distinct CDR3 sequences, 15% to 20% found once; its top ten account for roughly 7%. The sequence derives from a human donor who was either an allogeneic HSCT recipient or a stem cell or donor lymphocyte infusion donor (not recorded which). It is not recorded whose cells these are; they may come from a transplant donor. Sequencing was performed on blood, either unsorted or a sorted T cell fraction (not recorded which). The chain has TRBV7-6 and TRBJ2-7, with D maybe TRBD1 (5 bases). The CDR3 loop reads CASSLNQGYYEQYF. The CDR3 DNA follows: TGTGCCAGCAGCTTAAACCAGGGCTACTACGAGCAGTACTTC.